This TCR beta chain was observed in a study of monozygotic twins with inflammatory bowel disease. Points from the study as a whole: Healthy twins showed more clonotype sharing with others than IBD patients, especially patients with disease activity.

Germline CDR1 reads SGHTA; CDR2 reads FQGTGA. CDR3 length: 14 amino acids. UMIs that included a 6-nucleotide sample barcode were added by template switching, which took place during cDNA synthesis. The cDNA of both the TCRalpha and TCRbeta chains was subjected to two nested PCRs of about 16 and 10 cycles. TCRdb derives one entry per CDR3 protein from the 5' RACE reads, leaving out DNA. The table for this sample gives about 440,000 distinct CDR3 sequences. Turning to this clonotype: Its target is not known.

This clonotype was sampled from a human donor with ulcerative colitis or Crohn's disease, or a healthy co-twin of an affected twin (not recorded which). Sequencing used blood. The chain carries TRBV7-3 and TRBJ1-1. The CDR3 protein is CASSLNPGNTEAFF.